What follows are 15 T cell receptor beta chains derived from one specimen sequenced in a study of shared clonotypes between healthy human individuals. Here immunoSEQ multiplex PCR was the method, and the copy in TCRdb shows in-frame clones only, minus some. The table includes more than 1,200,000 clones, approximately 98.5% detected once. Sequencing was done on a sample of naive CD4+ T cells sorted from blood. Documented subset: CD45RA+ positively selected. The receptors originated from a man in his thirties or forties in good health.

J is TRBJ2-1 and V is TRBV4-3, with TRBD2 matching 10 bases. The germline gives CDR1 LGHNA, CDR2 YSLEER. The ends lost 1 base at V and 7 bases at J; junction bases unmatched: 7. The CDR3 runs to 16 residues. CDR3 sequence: CASSQVQASGGNEQFF. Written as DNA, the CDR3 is TGCGCCAGCAGCCAAGTTCAAGCTAGCGGGGGAAATGAGCAGTTCTTC.

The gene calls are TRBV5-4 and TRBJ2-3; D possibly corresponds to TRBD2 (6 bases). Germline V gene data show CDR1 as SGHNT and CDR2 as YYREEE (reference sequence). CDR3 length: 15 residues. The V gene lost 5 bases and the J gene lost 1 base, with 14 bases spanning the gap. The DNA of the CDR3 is TGTGCCAGCAGTCCCGGACTACTTCGCACAGATACGCAGTATTTT. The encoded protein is CASSPGLLRTDTQYF.

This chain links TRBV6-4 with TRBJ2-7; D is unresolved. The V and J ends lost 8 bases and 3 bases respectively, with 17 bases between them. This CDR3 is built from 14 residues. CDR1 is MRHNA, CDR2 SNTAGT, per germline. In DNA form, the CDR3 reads TGTGCCAGCCTAATACCCCGATGGGACTACGAGCAGTACTTC. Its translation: CASLIPRWDYEQYF.

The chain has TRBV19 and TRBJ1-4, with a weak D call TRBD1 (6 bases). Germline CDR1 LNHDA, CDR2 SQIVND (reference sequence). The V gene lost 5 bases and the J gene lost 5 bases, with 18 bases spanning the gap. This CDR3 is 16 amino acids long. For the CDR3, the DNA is TGTGCCAGTAGTTTCGTACCGGGACAAGGGAATGAAAAACTGTTTTTT. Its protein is CASSFVPGQGNEKLFF.

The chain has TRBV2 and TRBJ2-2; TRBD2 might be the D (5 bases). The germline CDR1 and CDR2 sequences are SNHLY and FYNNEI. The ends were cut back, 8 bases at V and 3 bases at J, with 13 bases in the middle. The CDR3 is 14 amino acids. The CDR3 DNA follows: TGTGCCAGCCGGGAAGAAGGGTACACCGGGGAGCTGTTTTTT. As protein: CASREEGYTGELFF.

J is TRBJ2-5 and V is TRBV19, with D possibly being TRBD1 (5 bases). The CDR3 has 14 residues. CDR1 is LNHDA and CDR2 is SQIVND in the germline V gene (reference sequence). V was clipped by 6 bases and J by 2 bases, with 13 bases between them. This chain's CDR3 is CASSAQQAQETQYF. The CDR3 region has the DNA TGTGCCAGTAGCGCGCAACAGGCACAAGAGACCCAGTACTTC.

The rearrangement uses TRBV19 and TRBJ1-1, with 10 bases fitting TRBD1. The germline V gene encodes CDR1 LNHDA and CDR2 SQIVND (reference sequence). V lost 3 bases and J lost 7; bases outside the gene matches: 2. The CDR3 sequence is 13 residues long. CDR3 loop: CASSMTGGGEAFF. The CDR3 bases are TGTGCCAGTAGTATGACAGGGGGCGGTGAAGCTTTCTTT.

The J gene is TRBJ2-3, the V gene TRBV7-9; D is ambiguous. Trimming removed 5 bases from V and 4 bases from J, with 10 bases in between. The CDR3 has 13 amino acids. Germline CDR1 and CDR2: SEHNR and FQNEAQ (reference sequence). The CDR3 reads CASSQTSPDTQYF. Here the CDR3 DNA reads TGTGCCAGCAGCCAAACCTCGCCAGATACGCAGTATTTT.

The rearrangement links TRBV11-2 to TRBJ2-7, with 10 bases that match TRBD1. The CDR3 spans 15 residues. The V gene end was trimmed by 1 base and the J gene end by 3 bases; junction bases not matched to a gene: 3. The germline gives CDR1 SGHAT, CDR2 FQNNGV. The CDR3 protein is CASSLAGTGDYEQYF. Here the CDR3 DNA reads TGTGCCAGCAGCTTAGCCGGGACAGGGGACTACGAGCAGTACTTC.

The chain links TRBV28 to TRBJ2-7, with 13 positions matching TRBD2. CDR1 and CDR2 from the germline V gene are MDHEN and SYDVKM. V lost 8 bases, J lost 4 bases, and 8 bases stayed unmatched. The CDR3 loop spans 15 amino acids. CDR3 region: CASSRTSGSWYEQYF. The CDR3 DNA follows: TGTGCCAGCTCCAGGACTAGCGGGAGTTGGTACGAGCAGTACTTC.

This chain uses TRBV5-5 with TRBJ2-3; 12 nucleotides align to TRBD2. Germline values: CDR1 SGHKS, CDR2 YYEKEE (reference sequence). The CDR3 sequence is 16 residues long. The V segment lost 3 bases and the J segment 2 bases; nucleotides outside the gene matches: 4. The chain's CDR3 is CASSSLAGGPTDTQYF. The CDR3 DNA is TGTGCCAGCAGCTCACTAGCGGGAGGCCCCACAGATACGCAGTATTTT. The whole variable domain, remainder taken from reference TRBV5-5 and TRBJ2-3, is DAGVTQSPTHLIKTRGQQVTLRCSPISGHKSVSWYQQVLGQGPQFIFQYYEKEERGRGNFPDRFSARQFPNYSSELNVNALLLGDSALYLCASSSLAGGPTDTQYFGPGTRLTVL.

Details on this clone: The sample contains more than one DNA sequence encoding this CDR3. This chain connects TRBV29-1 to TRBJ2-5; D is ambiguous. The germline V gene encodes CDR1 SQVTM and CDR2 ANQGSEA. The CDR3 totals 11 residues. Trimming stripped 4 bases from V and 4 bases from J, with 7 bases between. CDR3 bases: TGCAGCGTTGCTAGGGTAGAGACCCAGTACTTC. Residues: CSVARVETQYF.

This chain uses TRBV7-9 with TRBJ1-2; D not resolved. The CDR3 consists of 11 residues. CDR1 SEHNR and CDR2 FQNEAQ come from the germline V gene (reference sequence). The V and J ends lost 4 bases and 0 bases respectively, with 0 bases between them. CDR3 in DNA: TGTGCCAGCAGCTCTAACTATGGCTACACCTTC. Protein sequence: CASSSNYGYTF.

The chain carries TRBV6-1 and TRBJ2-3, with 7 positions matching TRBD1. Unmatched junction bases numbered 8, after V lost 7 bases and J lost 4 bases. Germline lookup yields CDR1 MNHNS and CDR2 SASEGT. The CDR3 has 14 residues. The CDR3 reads CASTQDRVADTQYF. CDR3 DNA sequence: TGTGCCAGCACCCAAGACAGGGTGGCAGATACGCAGTATTTT.

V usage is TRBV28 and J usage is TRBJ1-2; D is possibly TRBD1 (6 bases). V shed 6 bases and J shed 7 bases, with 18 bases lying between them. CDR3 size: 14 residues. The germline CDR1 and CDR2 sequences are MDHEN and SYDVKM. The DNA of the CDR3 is TGTGCCAGCAGCTCAGGCGCGGGGGCGGGTGGCTACACCTTC. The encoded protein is CASSSGAGAGGYTF.